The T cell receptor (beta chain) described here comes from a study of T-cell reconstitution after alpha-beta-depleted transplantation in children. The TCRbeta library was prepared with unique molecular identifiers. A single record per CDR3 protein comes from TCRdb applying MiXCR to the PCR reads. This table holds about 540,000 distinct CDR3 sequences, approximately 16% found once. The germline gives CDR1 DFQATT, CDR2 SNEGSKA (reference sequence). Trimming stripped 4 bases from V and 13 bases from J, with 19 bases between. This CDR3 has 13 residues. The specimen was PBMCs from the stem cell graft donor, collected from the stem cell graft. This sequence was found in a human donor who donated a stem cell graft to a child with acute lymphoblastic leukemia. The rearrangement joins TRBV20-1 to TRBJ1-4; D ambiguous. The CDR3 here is CSANPGPSNPLFF. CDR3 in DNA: TGCAGTGCTAATCCGGGTCCATCCAACCCACTGTTTTTT.